The 10 T cell receptor beta chains below come from one sample, sequenced in a study of blood T cell repertoires in COVID-19. Sequencing was performed with immunoSEQ multiplex PCR; in TCRdb, only in-frame clones are kept and a portion is missing. The sample records roughly 100,000 clones, roughly nine tenths being singletons. Sequenced material: peripheral blood. These TCRs come from a woman aged 45-60 years with COVID-19, enrolled during active disease.

The chain has TRBV24-1 and TRBJ2-7; 11 bases line up with TRBD1. Germline V gene data show CDR1 as KGHDR and CDR2 as SFDVKD. The CDR3 covers 15 residues. Unmatched junction bases numbered 14, after V lost 10 bases and J lost 7 bases. CDR3 sequence reads: CATKRADRGLGEQYF. In DNA, the CDR3 is TGTGCCACAAAGCGGGCGGACAGGGGGCTGGGGGAGCAGTACTTC.

The chain links TRBV20-1 to TRBJ1-2, with 7 bases lining up with TRBD1. The V segment lost 3 bases and the J segment 2 bases; nucleotides outside the gene matches: 3. This CDR3 contains 13 residues. Germline V lookup: CDR1 DFQATT, CDR2 SNEGSKA (reference sequence). As DNA, the CDR3 is TGCAGTGCTAGTGACAGGGAAAACTATGGCTACACCTTC. This encodes CSASDRENYGYTF.

CDR3 sequence: CASSGRLAGGPNTQYF. The CDR3 bases are TGTGCCAGCAGTGGTCGACTAGCGGGGGGGCCAAATACGCAGTATTTT. The chain uses TRBV6-2 or TRBV6-3 and TRBJ2-3; 14 nucleotides line up with TRBD2. The CDR3 extends over 16 amino acids. V gave up 5 bases and J gave up 7 bases; unmatched junction bases: 8. CDR1 and CDR2 from the germline V gene are MNHEY and SVGEGT.

This clone was seen just once. The chain has TRBV7-2 and TRBJ2-6, with D possibly matching TRBD1 (6 bases). CDR1 is SGHTA and CDR2 is FQGNSA in the germline V gene. The CDR3 is made up of 17 amino acids. V gave up 1 base and J gave up 0 bases, with 10 bases separating them. Here the CDR3 reads CASSLVGTLSGANVLTF. The CDR3 DNA sequence: TGTGCCAGCAGCTTAGTTGGGACACTCTCTGGGGCCAACGTCCTGACTTTC.

A word on this clone: Other DNA sequences in the sample encode the same CDR3. V gene TRBV2 combines with J gene TRBJ1-5, with 7 bases identical to TRBD1. Germline assignment: CDR1 SNHLY and CDR2 FYNNEI. The junction had 5 bases not matched to a gene; V was cut back by 6 bases and J by 0 bases. The CDR3 totals 15 residues. CDR3 bases: TGTGCCAGCAGGCCGCAGGGGGGTAGCAATCAGCCCCAGCATTTT. Translation gives CASRPQGGSNQPQHF.

This clone has more than one count but fewer than ten. The V and J genes are TRBV19 and TRBJ2-3; D possibly corresponds to TRBD2 (6 bases). Trimming left V 3 bases short and J 1 base short, with 14 bases between. The CDR3 spans 16 residues. Per the germline V gene, CDR1 is LNHDA and CDR2 is SQIVND (reference sequence). CDR3 nucleotides: TGTGCCAGTAGTATTCTATGGGGAGGCGGCACAGATACGCAGTATTTT. Its protein product is CASSILWGGGTDTQYF.

This CDR3 reads CASSPDRGGEQYF. As DNA, the CDR3 is TGTGCCAGCAGCCCAGACAGGGGTGGTGAGCAGTACTTC. V is TRBV7-9 and J is TRBJ2-7, with 8 bases that match TRBD1. This CDR3 contains 13 residues. The germline V gene encodes CDR1 SEHNR and CDR2 FQNEAQ (reference sequence). Losses at the gene ends were 5 bases for V and 7 bases for J; bases not matched to a gene: 7.

J is TRBJ1-1 and V is TRBV11-2; 7 bases map to TRBD1. This CDR3 has 15 residues. Germline loops: CDR1 SGHAT, CDR2 FQNNGV. Germline trimming cut 5 bases from V and 4 bases from J; bases unmatched to any gene: 10. The CDR3 nucleotides read TGTGCCAGCAGCCCAACAGACAGGGTGGCCACTGAAGCTTTCTTT. This gives the protein CASSPTDRVATEAFF.

V gene TRBV6-4 combines with J gene TRBJ2-7; 7 nucleotides agree with TRBD2. The CDR3 runs to 17 residues. The germline V gene has CDR1 MRHNA and CDR2 SNTAGT. The V segment lost 3 bases and the J segment 2 bases; nucleotides outside the gene matches: 13. The CDR3 sequence: CASSEIGGGVLTYEQYF. The CDR3 nucleotides read TGTGCCAGCAGTGAAATCGGTGGGGGGGTGCTTACCTACGAGCAGTACTTC.

The gene calls are TRBV28 and TRBJ1-2; D might be TRBD1 (6 bases). The V end was cut by 5 bases, the J end by 4 bases, with 11 bases between. The CDR3 is 13 amino acids. Germline assignment: CDR1 MDHEN and CDR2 SYDVKM. CDR3 nucleotides: TGTGCCAGCAGTCCCGACAGGCTCTATGGCTACACCTTC. Protein: CASSPDRLYGYTF.